One sample yielded the 16 T cell receptor beta chains listed below, sequenced in a study of blood T cell repertoires in COVID-19. The data were produced by immunoSEQ multiplex PCR, yet TCRdb's version contains in-frame clones alone and is incomplete. Of tens of thousands of clones in the sample, around 80% were seen once. The sample was peripheral blood. The receptors stem from a woman of 80 years or more with acute or convalescent COVID-19.

This rearrangement joins TRBV30 to TRBJ1-3; TRBD1 agrees at 11 bases. Germline values: CDR1 GTSNPN, CDR2 SVGIG (reference sequence). The CDR3 runs 13 residues. V lost 4 bases and J lost 6; bases outside the gene matches: 2. This CDR3 is CAWKGQGANTIYF. CDR3 coding DNA: TGTGCCTGGAAAGGACAGGGGGCAAACACCATATATTTT.

This clone was counted only a few times. The gene calls are TRBV30 and TRBJ2-7, with 9 bases aligning to TRBD1. Germline CDR1 reads GTSNPN; CDR2 reads SVGIG (reference sequence). The CDR3 length is 12 residues. The V segment lost 7 bases and the J segment 2 bases; nucleotides outside the gene matches: 3. CDR3 region: CASGQGPYEQYF. The CDR3 DNA reads TGTGCCTCAGGACAGGGGCCCTACGAGCAGTACTTC. The whole variable domain, remainder taken from reference TRBV30 and TRBJ2-7, is SQTIHQWPATLVQPVGSPLSLECTVEGTSNPNLYWYRQAAGRGLQLLFYSVGIGQISSEVPQNLSASRPQDRQFILSSKKLLLSDSGFYLCASGQGPYEQYFGPGTRLTVT.

The chain has TRBV2 and TRBJ2-7, with D uncertain. CDR1 SNHLY and CDR2 FYNNEI come from the germline V gene. V shed 6 bases and J shed 4 bases, with 7 bases lying between them. The CDR3 runs to 11 residues. DNA for the CDR3: TGTGCCAGCAGGTCCTCTTACGAGCAGTACTTC. Its protein is CASRSSYEQYF.

This clone has a count of ten or more. The chain employs TRBV7-9 and TRBJ1-1, with TRBD1 matching 7 bases. The J segment lost 1 base and the V segment lost 5 bases, leaving 4 bases of the junction unmatched. This CDR3 has 14 amino acids. From germline, CDR1 is SEHNR and CDR2 FQNEAQ (reference sequence). This chain's CDR3 is CASSGGTENTEAFF. DNA of the CDR3: TGTGCCAGCAGCGGGGGGACAGAGAACACTGAAGCTTTCTTT.

This clone occurred a few times. CDR3 protein: CASSPQASSYEQYF. CDR3 nucleotide sequence: TGCGCCAGCAGCCCCCAGGCCAGCTCCTACGAGCAGTACTTC. This chain links TRBV5-1 with TRBJ2-7; D is unresolved. V dropped 4 bases and J dropped 0 bases, with 11 bases sitting between them. There are 14 residues in the CDR3. CDR1 is SGHRS and CDR2 is YFSETQ in the germline V gene.

This clone was found a few times. The gene calls are TRBV19 and TRBJ1-1, with TRBD1 matching 10 bases. V lost 5 bases and J lost 1; bases outside the gene matches: 13. The CDR3 length is 18 residues. CDR1 LNHDA and CDR2 SQIVND come from the germline V gene (reference sequence). This CDR3 reads CASSLGTGDSLKNTEAFF. CDR3 DNA: TGTGCCAGTAGTTTGGGGACAGGGGATTCGCTGAAGAACACTGAAGCTTTCTTT. Combining the CDR3 with reference TRBV19 and TRBJ1-1 gives the whole variable domain DGGITQSPKYLFRKEGQNVTLSCEQNLNHDAMYWYRQDPGQGLRLIYYSQIVNDFQKGDIAEGYSVSREKKESFPLTVTSAQKNPTAFYLCASSLGTGDSLKNTEAFFGQGTRLTVV.

J is TRBJ2-5 and V is TRBV29-1; TRBD1 matches 9 bases. The germline gives CDR1 SQVTM, CDR2 ANQGSEA. The junction had 10 bases not matched to a gene; V was cut back by 6 bases and J by 5 bases. CDR3 size: 14 residues. CDR3 amino acids: CSVERTGVVETQYF. The DNA of the CDR3 is TGCAGCGTCGAACGGACAGGGGTCGTGGAGACCCAGTACTTC.

The rearrangement joins TRBV3-1 (or the pseudogene TRBV3-2) to TRBJ2-2; no clear D. With 1 base removed from V and 0 bases from J, the gap between germline ends came to 9 bases. The germline V gene encodes CDR1 LGHDT and CDR2 YNNKEL (reference sequence). The length of the CDR3 is 16 residues. The chain's CDR3 is CASSQAATANTGELFF. The CDR3 bases are TGTGCCAGCAGCCAAGCTGCGACTGCGAACACCGGGGAGCTGTTTTTT.

The J gene is TRBJ1-3, the V gene TRBV2; 9 nucleotides align to TRBD1. The J segment lost 2 bases and the V segment lost 6 bases, leaving 8 bases of the junction unmatched. Germline loops: CDR1 SNHLY, CDR2 FYNNEI. The CDR3 consists of 16 residues. CDR3: CASRDHGTGTGNTIYF. The CDR3 coding sequence is TGTGCCAGCAGGGACCACGGGACAGGGACTGGAAACACCATATATTTT.

V is TRBV10-3 and J is TRBJ2-1, with TRBD2 matching 8 bases. CDR3 size: 15 residues. From germline, CDR1 is ENHRY and CDR2 SYGVKD. J gave up 7 bases and V 7 bases, and 12 bases lay outside the gene matches. CDR3 in amino acids: CAITTRGLAGNEQFF. CDR3 in DNA: TGTGCCATCACCACCCGGGGGCTAGCGGGTAATGAGCAGTTCTTC.

The J gene is TRBJ2-3, the V gene TRBV20-1; 15 bases align to TRBD2. CDR1 is DFQATT, CDR2 SNEGSKA, per germline (reference sequence). The CDR3 is 19 residues long. V was pared by 3 bases and J by 4 bases, with 14 bases of the junction left unmatched. CDR3 coding DNA: TGCAGTGCTAGTCCCGGACTAGCGGGAGGGCCGGGGGGTCCAGATACGCAGTATTTT. Translated: CSASPGLAGGPGGPDTQYF.

This chain uses TRBV5-4 with TRBJ1-1; a weak D match, TRBD1 (5 bases). Trimming took 4 bases from V and 0 from J, leaving 13 bases between them. The CDR3 sequence is 15 residues long. The germline CDR1 and CDR2 sequences are SGHNT and YYREEE (reference sequence). The CDR3 sequence is CASSTEVTVNTEAFF. The CDR3 DNA reads TGTGCCAGCAGCACAGAAGTGACAGTGAACACTGAAGCTTTCTTT. Using reference TRBV5-4 and TRBJ1-1 for the parts outside the CDR3, the full variable domain is ETGVTQSPTHLIKTRGQQVTLRCSSQSGHNTVSWYQQALGQGPQFIFQYYREEENGRGNFPPRFSGLQFPNYSSELNVNALELDDSALYLCASSTEVTVNTEAFFGQGTRLTVV.

This clone was counted a single time. The genes are TRBV10-1 and TRBJ2-1; 11 positions match TRBD2. J gave up 13 bases and V 5 bases, and 4 bases lay outside the gene matches. CDR1 WNHNN and CDR2 SYGVQD come from the germline V gene (reference sequence). The CDR3 runs to 12 residues. The CDR3 nucleotides read TGCGCCAGCAGTACTAGCGGGAGCAAACAGTTCTTC. This sequence encodes CASSTSGSKQFF.

This chain joins TRBV3-1 (or the pseudogene TRBV3-2) and TRBJ1-3; the D is unclear. Trimming took 3 bases from V and 0 from J, leaving 12 bases between them. From germline, CDR1 is LGHDT and CDR2 YNNKEL (reference sequence). The CDR3 extends over 16 amino acids. CDR3 in DNA: TGTGCCAGCAGCCACCAAGACCCTAGCTCTGGAAACACCATATATTTT. It yields the protein CASSHQDPSSGNTIYF.

The V call is TRBV3-1 (or the pseudogene TRBV3-2), the J call TRBJ2-5; 7 nucleotides agree with TRBD1. Germline-derived CDR1 and CDR2 are LGHDT and YNNKEL (reference sequence). V shed 8 bases and J 5 bases; nucleotides not matched to a gene: 11. This CDR3 comprises 14 residues. The CDR3 sequence: CASGQRGQWETQYF. CDR3 bases: TGTGCCAGCGGTCAGAGGGGGCAGTGGGAGACCCAGTACTTC.

The chain is built from TRBV11-2 and TRBJ2-2; TRBD2 aligns across 11 bases. This CDR3 is built from 17 residues. Germline assignment: CDR1 SGHAT and CDR2 FQNNGV. V was pared by 4 bases and J by 0 bases, with 4 bases of the junction left unmatched. The DNA for the CDR3 is TGTGCCAGCAGCTCCCCACTAGCGGGGGCGAACACCGGGGAGCTGTTTTTT. Protein product: CASSSPLAGANTGELFF.